This T cell receptor beta chain was captured by sequencing in a study of CD8 T cells in Susac syndrome. Reverse transcription of about 0.5 to 1 ug RNA was carried out with random hexamers. TCRdb redid the calling of the immunoSEQ multiplex PCR reads with MiXCR, one entry per CDR3 protein. Of fewer than 150,000 distinct CDR3 sequences in the sample, about 96% were seen once. CDR1 SEHNR and CDR2 FQNEAQ come from the germline V gene (reference sequence). This CDR3 is built from 15 residues. The V gene lost 4 bases and the J gene lost 4 bases, with 16 bases spanning the gap. The clonotype was recovered from a human donor in good health. The J gene is TRBJ1-1, the V gene TRBV7-9; TRBD1 might be the D (5 bases). What was sequenced was CD4+ T cells from PBMCs. The DNA of the CDR3 is TGTGCCAGCAGCTCCCCGTCCGCAGGGCGCACTGAAGCTTTCTTT. Translated: CASSSPSAGRTEAFF.